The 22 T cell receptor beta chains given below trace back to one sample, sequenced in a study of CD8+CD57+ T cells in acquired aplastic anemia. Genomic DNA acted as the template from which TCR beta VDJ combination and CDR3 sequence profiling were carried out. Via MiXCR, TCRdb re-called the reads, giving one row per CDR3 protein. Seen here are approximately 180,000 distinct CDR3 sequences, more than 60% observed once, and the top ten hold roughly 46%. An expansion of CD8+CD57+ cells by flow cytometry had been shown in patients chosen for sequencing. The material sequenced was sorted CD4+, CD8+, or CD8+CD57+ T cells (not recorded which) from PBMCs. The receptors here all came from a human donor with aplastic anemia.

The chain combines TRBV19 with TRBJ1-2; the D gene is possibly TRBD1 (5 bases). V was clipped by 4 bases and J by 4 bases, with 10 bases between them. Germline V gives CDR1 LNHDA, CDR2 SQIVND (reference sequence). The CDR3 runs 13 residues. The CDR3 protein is CASSKGLSYGYTF. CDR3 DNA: TGTGCCAGTAGTAAGGGACTGTCCTATGGCTACACCTTC.

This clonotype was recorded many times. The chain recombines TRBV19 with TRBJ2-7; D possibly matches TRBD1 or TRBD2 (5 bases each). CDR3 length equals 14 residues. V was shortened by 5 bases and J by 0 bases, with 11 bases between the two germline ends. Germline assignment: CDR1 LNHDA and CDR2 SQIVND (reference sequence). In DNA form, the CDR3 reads TGTGCCAGTAGTCTGGGGGTCTTCTCCTACGAGCAGTACTTC. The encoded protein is CASSLGVFSYEQYF.

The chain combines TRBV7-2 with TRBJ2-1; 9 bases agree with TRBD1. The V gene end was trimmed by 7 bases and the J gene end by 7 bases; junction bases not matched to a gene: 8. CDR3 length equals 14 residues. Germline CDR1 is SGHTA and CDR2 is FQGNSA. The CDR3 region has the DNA TGTGCCAGCACCGAGGACAGGGGAAGGAATGAGCAGTTCTTC. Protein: CASTEDRGRNEQFF.

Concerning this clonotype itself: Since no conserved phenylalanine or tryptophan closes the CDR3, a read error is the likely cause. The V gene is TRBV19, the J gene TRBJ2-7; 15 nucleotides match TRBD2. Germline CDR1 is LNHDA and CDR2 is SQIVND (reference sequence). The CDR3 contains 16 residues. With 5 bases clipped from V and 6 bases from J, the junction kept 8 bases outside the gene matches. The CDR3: CASSSPGLAGGREQYL. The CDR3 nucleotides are TGTGCCAGTAGTTCCCCGGGACTAGCGGGAGGTCGCGAGCAGTACCTC.

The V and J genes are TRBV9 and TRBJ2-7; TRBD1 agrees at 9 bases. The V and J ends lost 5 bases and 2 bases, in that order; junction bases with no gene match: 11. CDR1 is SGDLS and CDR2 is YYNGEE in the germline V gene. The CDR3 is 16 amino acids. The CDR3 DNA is TGTGCCAGCAGTGGAGCCGGGACAGGGACTACCTACGAGCAGTACTTC. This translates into CASSGAGTGTTYEQYF.

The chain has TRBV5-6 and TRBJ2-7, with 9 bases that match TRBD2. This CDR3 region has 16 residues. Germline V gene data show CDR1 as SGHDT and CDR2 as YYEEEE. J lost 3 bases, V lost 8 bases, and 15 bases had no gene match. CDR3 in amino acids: CASGPGRGTSIYEQYF. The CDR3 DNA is TGTGCCAGTGGGCCGGGGAGGGGGACTAGCATCTACGAGCAGTACTTC.

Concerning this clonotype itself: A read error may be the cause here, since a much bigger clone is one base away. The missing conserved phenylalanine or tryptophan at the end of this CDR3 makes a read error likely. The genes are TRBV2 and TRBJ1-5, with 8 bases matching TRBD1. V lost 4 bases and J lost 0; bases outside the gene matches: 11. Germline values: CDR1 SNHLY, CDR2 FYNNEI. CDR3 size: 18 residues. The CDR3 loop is CASSGGRQGRYSNQPQHL. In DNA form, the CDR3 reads TGTGCCAGCAGTGGGGGTAGACAGGGGAGATATAGCAATCAGCCCCAGCATTTA.

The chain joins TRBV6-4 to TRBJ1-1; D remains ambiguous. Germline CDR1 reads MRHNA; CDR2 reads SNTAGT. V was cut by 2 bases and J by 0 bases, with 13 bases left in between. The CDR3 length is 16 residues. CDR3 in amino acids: CASSDMVVDMNTEAFF. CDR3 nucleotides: TGTGCCAGCAGTGACATGGTCGTAGATATGAACACTGAAGCTTTCTTT.

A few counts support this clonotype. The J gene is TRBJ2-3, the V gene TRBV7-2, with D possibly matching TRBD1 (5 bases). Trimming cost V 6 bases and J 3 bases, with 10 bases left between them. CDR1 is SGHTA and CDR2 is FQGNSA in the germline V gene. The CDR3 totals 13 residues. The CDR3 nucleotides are TGTGCCAGCAGTACAGGAGAGACAGATACGCAGTATTTT. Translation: CASSTGETDTQYF. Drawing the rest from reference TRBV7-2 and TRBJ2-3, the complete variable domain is GAGVSQSPSNKVTEKGKDVELRCDPISGHTALYWYRQSLGQGLEFLIYFQGNSAPDKSGLPSDRFSAERTGGSVSTLTIQRTQQEDSAVYLCASSTGETDTQYFGPGTRLTVL.

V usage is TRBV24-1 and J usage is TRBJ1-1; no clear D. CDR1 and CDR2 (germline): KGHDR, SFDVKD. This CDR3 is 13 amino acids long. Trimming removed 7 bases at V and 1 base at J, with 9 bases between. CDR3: CATRQLRNTEAFF. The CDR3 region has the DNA TGTGCCACCAGACAGTTAAGGAACACTGAAGCTTTCTTT.

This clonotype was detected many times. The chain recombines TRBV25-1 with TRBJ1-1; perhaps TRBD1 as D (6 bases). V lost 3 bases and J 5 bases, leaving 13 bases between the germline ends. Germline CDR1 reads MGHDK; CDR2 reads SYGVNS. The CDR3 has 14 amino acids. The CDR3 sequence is CASSDPQGKTEAFF. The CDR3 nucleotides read TGTGCCAGCAGTGATCCCCAGGGGAAAACTGAAGCTTTCTTT.

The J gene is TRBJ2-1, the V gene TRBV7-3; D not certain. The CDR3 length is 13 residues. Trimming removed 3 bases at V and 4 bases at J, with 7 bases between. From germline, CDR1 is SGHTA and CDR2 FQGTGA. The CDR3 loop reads CASSLNRYNEQFF. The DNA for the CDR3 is TGTGCCAGCAGCTTGAACAGATACAATGAGCAGTTCTTC.

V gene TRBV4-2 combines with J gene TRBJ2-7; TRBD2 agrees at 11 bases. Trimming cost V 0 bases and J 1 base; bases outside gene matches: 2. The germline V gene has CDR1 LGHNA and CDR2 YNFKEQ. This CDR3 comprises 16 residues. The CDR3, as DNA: TGTGCCAGCAGCCAAGAGGGACTAGCGGCATCCTACGAGCAGTACTTC. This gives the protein CASSQEGLAASYEQYF.

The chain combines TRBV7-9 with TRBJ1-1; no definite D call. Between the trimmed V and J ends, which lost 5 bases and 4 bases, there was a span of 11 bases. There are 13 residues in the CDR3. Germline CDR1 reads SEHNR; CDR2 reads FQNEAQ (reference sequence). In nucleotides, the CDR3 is TGTGCCAGCAGCCACCTATTTGGCACTGAAGCTTTCTTT. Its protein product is CASSHLFGTEAFF.

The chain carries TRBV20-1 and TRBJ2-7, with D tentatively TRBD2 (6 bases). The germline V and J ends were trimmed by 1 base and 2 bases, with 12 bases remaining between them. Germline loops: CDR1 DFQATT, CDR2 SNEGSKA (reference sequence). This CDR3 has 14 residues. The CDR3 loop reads CSARGAGTAYEQYF. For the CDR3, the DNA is TGCAGTGCTAGAGGCGCAGGGACTGCCTACGAGCAGTACTTC.

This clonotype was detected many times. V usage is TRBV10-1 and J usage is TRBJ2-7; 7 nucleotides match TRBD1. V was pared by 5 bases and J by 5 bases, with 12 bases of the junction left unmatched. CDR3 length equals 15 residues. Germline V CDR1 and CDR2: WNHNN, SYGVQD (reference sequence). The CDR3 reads CASSPDRELKDEQYF. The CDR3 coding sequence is TGCGCCAGCAGTCCCGACAGGGAACTTAAAGACGAGCAGTACTTC.

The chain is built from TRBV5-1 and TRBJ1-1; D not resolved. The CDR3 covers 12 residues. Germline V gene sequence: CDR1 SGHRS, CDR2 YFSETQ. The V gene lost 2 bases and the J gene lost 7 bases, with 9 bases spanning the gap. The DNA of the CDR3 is TGCGCCAGCAGCTTAGAATCGAGTGAAGCTTTCTTT. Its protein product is CASSLESSEAFF.

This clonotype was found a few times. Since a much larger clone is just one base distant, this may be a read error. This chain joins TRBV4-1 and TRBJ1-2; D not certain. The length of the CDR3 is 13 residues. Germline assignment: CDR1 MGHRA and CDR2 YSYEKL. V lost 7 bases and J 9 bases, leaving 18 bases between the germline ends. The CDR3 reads CASTLTLGGCYTF. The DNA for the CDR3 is TGCGCCAGCACCCTGACACTTGGCGGTTGCTACACCTTC.

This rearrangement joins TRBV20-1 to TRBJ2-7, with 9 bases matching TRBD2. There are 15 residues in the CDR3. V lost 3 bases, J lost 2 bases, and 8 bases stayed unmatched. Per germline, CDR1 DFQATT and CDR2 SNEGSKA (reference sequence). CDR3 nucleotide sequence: TGCAGTGCTAGTTCCATGGCTAGCGGGGCCTACGAGCAGTACTTC. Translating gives CSASSMASGAYEQYF.

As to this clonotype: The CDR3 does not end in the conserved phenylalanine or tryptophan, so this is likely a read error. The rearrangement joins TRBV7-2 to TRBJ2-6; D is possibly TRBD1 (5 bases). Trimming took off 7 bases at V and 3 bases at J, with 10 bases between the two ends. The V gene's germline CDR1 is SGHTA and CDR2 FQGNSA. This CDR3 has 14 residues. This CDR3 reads CASTSGYGANVLTS. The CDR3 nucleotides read TGTGCCAGCACCTCAGGGTATGGGGCCAACGTCCTGACTTCC.

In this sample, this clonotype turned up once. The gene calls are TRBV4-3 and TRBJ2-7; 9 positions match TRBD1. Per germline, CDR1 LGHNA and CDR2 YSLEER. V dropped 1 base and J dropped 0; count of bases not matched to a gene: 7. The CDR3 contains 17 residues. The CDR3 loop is CASSQAQGTGYSYEQYF. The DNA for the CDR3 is TGCGCCAGCAGCCAAGCCCAGGGGACAGGGTACTCCTACGAGCAGTACTTC.

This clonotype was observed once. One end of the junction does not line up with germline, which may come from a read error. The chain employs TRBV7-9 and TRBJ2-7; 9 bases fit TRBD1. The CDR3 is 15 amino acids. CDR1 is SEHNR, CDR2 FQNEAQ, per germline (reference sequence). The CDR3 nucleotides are TGCGCCAGCAGCCAACTGGGACAGGGTCCCTACGAGCAGTACTTC. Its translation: CASSQLGQGPYEQYF.